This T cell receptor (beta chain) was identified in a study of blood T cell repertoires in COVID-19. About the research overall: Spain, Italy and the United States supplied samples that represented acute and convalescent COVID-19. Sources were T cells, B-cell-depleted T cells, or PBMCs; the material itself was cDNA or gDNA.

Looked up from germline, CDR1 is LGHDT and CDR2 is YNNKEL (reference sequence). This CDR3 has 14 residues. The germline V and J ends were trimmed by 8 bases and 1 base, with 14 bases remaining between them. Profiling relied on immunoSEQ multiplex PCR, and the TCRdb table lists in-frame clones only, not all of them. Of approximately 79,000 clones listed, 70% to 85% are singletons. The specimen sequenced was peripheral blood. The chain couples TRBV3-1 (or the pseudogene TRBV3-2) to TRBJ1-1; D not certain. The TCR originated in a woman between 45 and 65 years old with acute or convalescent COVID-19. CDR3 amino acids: CASSGLTTNTEAFF. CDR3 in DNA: TGTGCCAGCTCCGGACTAACAACGAACACTGAAGCTTTCTTT.